The 21 T cell receptor beta chains below all came from one sample that was sequenced in a study of OX40 agonist ivuxolimab in advanced cancers. The table came from immunoSEQ multiplex PCR; TCRdb's copy has only in-frame clones and leaves some out. The data show more than 65,000 clones, around 90% seen once. The material sequenced was CD4+ or CD8+ T cells sorted from blood, taken in a trial of the OX40 agonist ivuxolimab. These TCRs come from an adult with an advanced solid tumor such as melanoma, head and neck, liver or kidney cancer.

The V gene is TRBV28, the J gene TRBJ1-5; maybe TRBD1 (5 bases). Per germline, CDR1 MDHEN and CDR2 SYDVKM. This CDR3 region has 15 residues. V lost 4 bases and J 5 bases, leaving 15 bases between the germline ends. The CDR3 region is CASSSGLSGDQPQHF. CDR3 coding DNA: TGTGCCAGCAGTTCAGGGTTAAGTGGGGATCAGCCCCAGCATTTT. Complete variable domain (other parts from reference TRBV28 and TRBJ1-5): DVKVTQSSRYLVKRTGEKVFLECVQDMDHENMFWYRQDPGLGLRLIYFSYDVKMKEKGDIPEGYSVSREKKERFSLILESASTNQTSMYLCASSSGLSGDQPQHFGDGTRLSIL.

Concerning this clone itself: An end of the junction differs from the germline gene, which may be a read error. The chain couples TRBV7-7 to TRBJ2-3, with D unresolved. The germline V gene encodes CDR1 SSHAT and CDR2 FNYEAQ (reference sequence). This CDR3 region has 13 residues. The CDR3 sequence is CASSLGVADTQYF. As DNA, the CDR3 is TGTGCTAGCAGCTTAGGAGTGGCAGATACGCAGTATTTT.

The chain joins TRBV19 to TRBJ2-3; 12 positions match TRBD2. Germline assignment: CDR1 LNHDA and CDR2 SQIVND (reference sequence). This CDR3 has 18 residues. Unmatched junction bases numbered 9, after V lost 5 bases and J lost 0 bases. The CDR3 DNA reads TGTGCCAGTAGTCCCTTATCTAGCGGGAGGGAAAGCACAGATACGCAGTATTTT. It specifies CASSPLSSGRESTDTQYF.

The rearrangement uses TRBV5-1 and TRBJ2-7; 12 bases match TRBD2. The germline gives CDR1 SGHRS, CDR2 YFSETQ. After removal of 2 bases from V and 6 bases from J, the junction contained 15 bases not matched to a gene. The CDR3 extends over 18 amino acids. CDR3 sequence reads: CASSFSLAGGPSLREQYF. The CDR3 region has the DNA TGCGCCAGCAGCTTCAGCCTAGCGGGAGGGCCTTCCCTCCGCGAGCAGTACTTC.

The V and J genes are TRBV6-1 and TRBJ1-5; D perhaps matches TRBD1 (5 bases). The CDR3 length is 16 residues. CDR1 and CDR2 (germline): MNHNS, SASEGT. Trimming removed 0 bases from V and 9 bases from J, with 18 bases in between. CDR3 DNA sequence: TGTGCCAGCAGTGAAGCGGGGGGTTTGGGGATCGGGCCCCAGCATTTT. Translated, it gives CASSEAGGLGIGPQHF.

This rearrangement joins TRBV9 to TRBJ2-2; 11 nucleotides match TRBD1. This CDR3 is built from 16 residues. V lost 4 bases and J lost 3; bases outside the gene matches: 5. The germline V gene encodes CDR1 SGDLS and CDR2 YYNGEE. The CDR3 DNA is TGTGCCAGCAGCCTTGGACAGGGGGCAGACACCGGGGAGCTGTTTTTT. The encoded protein is CASSLGQGADTGELFF.

In nucleotides, the CDR3 is TGTGCCAGCAGGGAGGAGGGAATTCTGGAGGGCTACACCTTC. Translated, it gives CASREEGILEGYTF. V is TRBV5-6 and J is TRBJ1-2; the D is unclear. The germline V gene encodes CDR1 SGHDT and CDR2 YYEEEE. The CDR3 consists of 14 residues. V lost 5 bases and J 8 bases, leaving 19 bases between the germline ends. The whole variable domain, remainder taken from reference TRBV5-6 and TRBJ1-2, is DAGVTQSPTHLIKTRGQQVTLRCSPKSGHDTVSWYQQALGQGPQFIFQYYEEEERQRGNFPDRFSGHQFPNYSSELNVNALLLGDSALYLCASREEGILEGYTFGSGTRLTVV.

The chain has TRBV19 and TRBJ1-5, with D hard to call. Germline V gene lookup returns CDR1 LNHDA and CDR2 SQIVND (reference sequence). The V end was cut by 7 bases, the J end by 0 bases, with 7 bases between. The CDR3 extends over 13 amino acids. CDR3 sequence reads: CASTLDSNQPQHF. For the CDR3, the DNA is TGTGCCAGTACCTTAGATAGCAATCAGCCCCAGCATTTT.

This sequence joins TRBV18 and TRBJ2-3; TRBD1 matches at 8 bases. This CDR3 is built from 15 residues. Germline V gene lookup returns CDR1 KGHSH and CDR2 LQKENI. V shed 5 bases and J 2 bases; nucleotides not matched to a gene: 6. CDR3 residues: CASSDGQGPTDTQYF. CDR3 DNA sequence: TGTGCCAGCTCAGACGGACAGGGCCCCACAGATACGCAGTATTTT.

This clone occurred once. The chain carries TRBV21-1 and TRBJ2-3; TRBD1 reflects the table's D call only, with no check against the DNA. TRBV21-1 is noted as a pseudogene. The CDR3 spans 13 residues. The CDR3 sequence: CACPQGLTDTQYF. As DNA, the CDR3 is TGTGCCTGCCCCCAGGGGCTAACAGATACGCAGTATTTT.

This clone was detected only once. This sequence joins TRBV29-1 and TRBJ2-5; 10 nucleotides align to TRBD1. The germline V gene encodes CDR1 SQVTM and CDR2 ANQGSEA. The length of the CDR3 is 16 residues. V was pared by 3 bases and J by 5 bases, with 12 bases of the junction left unmatched. CDR3 loop: CSVDPGTGVFRETQYF. The CDR3 coding sequence is TGCAGCGTTGACCCCGGGACAGGGGTCTTTAGGGAGACCCAGTACTTC.

The gene calls are TRBV19 and TRBJ2-7, with TRBD1 matching over 9 bases. Germline lookup yields CDR1 LNHDA and CDR2 SQIVND (reference sequence). V dropped 2 bases and J dropped 4; count of bases not matched to a gene: 6. CDR3 length equals 15 residues. DNA of the CDR3: TGTGCCAGTAGTATACCGGGACAGGGCATTTACGAGCAGTACTTC. Protein product: CASSIPGQGIYEQYF.

The chain is built from TRBV25-1 and TRBJ2-5; D possibly corresponds to TRBD2 (6 bases). From germline, CDR1 is MGHDK and CDR2 SYGVNS. The V end was cut by 9 bases, the J end by 4 bases, with 12 bases between. This CDR3 contains 12 residues. In DNA form, the CDR3 reads TGTGCCAGTCTGACTAGTGGAGAGACCCAGTACTTC. Protein sequence: CASLTSGETQYF.

The chain carries TRBV9 and TRBJ2-2, with 11 nucleotides matching TRBD2. The germline V gene has CDR1 SGDLS and CDR2 YYNGEE. The CDR3 totals 16 residues. V was clipped by 4 bases and J by 7 bases; unmatched bases: 9. This CDR3 reads CASSLNIAGGIGELFF. The CDR3 nucleotides are TGTGCCAGCAGCCTGAACATAGCGGGAGGGATCGGGGAGCTGTTTTTT.

The chain joins TRBV6-1 to TRBJ2-1; D is unclear. Germline CDR1 MNHNS, CDR2 SASEGT. The CDR3 extends over 16 amino acids. V was clipped by 4 bases and J by 8 bases, with 21 bases between them. For the CDR3, the DNA is TGTGCCAGCAGTGCCCGGGTGCCCCCGGAATGGGATGAGCAGTTCTTC. Encoded protein: CASSARVPPEWDEQFF.

This clone was detected only once. The V call is TRBV20-1, the J call TRBJ1-1; possibly TRBD1 for D (5 bases). CDR3 length equals 11 residues. Between the trimmed V and J ends, which lost 4 bases and 4 bases, there was a span of 7 bases. The germline gives CDR1 DFQATT, CDR2 SNEGSKA (reference sequence). CDR3 sequence (DNA): TGCAGTGCTACTGGGGCCACTGAAGCTTTCTTT. This sequence encodes CSATGATEAFF.

The V gene is TRBV7-9, the J gene TRBJ1-2; 9 bases match TRBD1. The CDR3 is 16 residues long. CDR1 SEHNR and CDR2 FQNEAQ come from the germline V gene (reference sequence). The J segment lost 3 bases and the V segment lost 1 base, leaving 6 bases of the junction unmatched. Here the CDR3 DNA reads TGTGCCAGCAGCTTAGGCTACAGGGGGCGGGACTATGGCTACACCTTC. This sequence encodes CASSLGYRGRDYGYTF.

The chain has TRBV27 and TRBJ2-7; TRBD2 is a possible D gene (5 bases). The CDR3 is 15 residues long. Germline V gene sequence: CDR1 MNHEY, CDR2 SMNVEV (reference sequence). V shed 3 bases and J shed 2 bases, with 14 bases lying between them. As DNA, the CDR3 is TGTGCCAGCAGTTTCTCCGGGGAATCGACCTACGAGCAGTACTTC. Its translation is CASSFSGESTYEQYF.

The CDR3, as DNA: TGTGCCAGCTCATCGGACAGGACCGATGTCACTGAAGCTTTCTTT. It encodes CASSSDRTDVTEAFF. The rearrangement joins TRBV18 to TRBJ1-1; 7 positions agree with TRBD1. This CDR3 spans 15 amino acids. Trimming cost V 5 bases and J 4 bases; bases outside gene matches: 10. Per the germline V gene, CDR1 is KGHSH and CDR2 is LQKENI.

The chain combines TRBV5-4 with TRBJ2-7; 8 bases agree with TRBD1. The germline V gene encodes CDR1 SGHNT and CDR2 YYREEE (reference sequence). The CDR3 spans 12 residues. Trimming cost V 1 base and J 6 bases; bases outside gene matches: 0. The CDR3 loop reads CASSLTGGEQYF. For the CDR3, the DNA is TGTGCCAGCAGCTTGACAGGGGGCGAGCAGTACTTC.

V gene TRBV10-3 combines with J gene TRBJ2-5; TRBD1 matches at 9 bases. CDR1 ENHRY and CDR2 SYGVKD come from the germline V gene. V was clipped by 6 bases and J by 2 bases; unmatched bases: 10. The length of the CDR3 is 16 residues. CDR3 region: CAISRTKGQGQETQYF. DNA of the CDR3: TGTGCCATCAGCCGAACGAAGGGACAGGGACAAGAGACCCAGTACTTC.